What follows are 27 T cell receptor beta chains derived from one specimen sequenced in a study of cytomegalovirus exposure and HLA in healthy donors. The PCR made use of 60 Vbeta and 13 Jbeta primers. The protocol was immunoSEQ multiplex PCR, while the TCRdb copy is restricted to in-frame clones and leaves out a portion. The sample shows 100,000 to 150,000 clones, roughly 70% of them seen only once. The source material was PBMCs. These receptors originate from a woman aged 45 to 65 in good health and CMV-seropositive.

The J gene is TRBJ2-7, the V gene TRBV2, with 9 bases matching TRBD1. V gave up 3 bases and J gave up 2 bases; unmatched junction bases: 5. This CDR3 has 15 residues. Germline V CDR1 and CDR2: SNHLY, FYNNEI. The CDR3 is CASSDDRQGAYEQYF. CDR3 nucleotides: TGTGCCAGCAGTGATGATCGACAGGGGGCCTACGAGCAGTACTTC.

V is TRBV7-2 and J is TRBJ2-2; D is undetermined. CDR1 and CDR2 from the germline V gene are SGHTA and FQGNSA. V dropped 2 bases and J dropped 5 bases, with 9 bases sitting between them. This CDR3 comprises 14 residues. CDR3 DNA: TGTGCCAGCAGCTTAAACCCGGTGACCGGGGAGCTGTTTTTT. Amino acid sequence: CASSLNPVTGELFF.

In its sample, this clone was seen a few times. The J gene is TRBJ1-2, the V gene TRBV28; D is possibly TRBD1 (5 bases). V lost 2 bases, J lost 2 bases, and 9 bases lay in between. The CDR3 covers 14 residues. Germline loops: CDR1 MDHEN, CDR2 SYDVKM. CDR3 loop: CASSLNPGNYGYTF. The CDR3 bases are TGTGCCAGCAGTTTAAATCCAGGGAACTATGGCTACACCTTC.

The V and J genes are TRBV7-2 and TRBJ1-5; 7 positions match TRBD1. Germline V CDR1 and CDR2: SGHTA, FQGNSA. CDR3 length equals 13 residues. V shed 6 bases and J 6 bases; nucleotides not matched to a gene: 5. CDR3 DNA sequence: TGTGCCAGCAGTCGACAGGGCGGTCAGCCCCAGCATTTT. It translates to CASSRQGGQPQHF.

Only one count was recorded for this clone. Distinct nucleotide sequences in the sample also encode this CDR3. This chain joins TRBV18 and TRBJ1-5; D call uncertain. The V end lost 0 bases, the J end lost 2 bases, and 5 bases lay between the germline ends. The CDR3 extends over 14 amino acids. Germline V gene sequence: CDR1 KGHSH, CDR2 LQKENI. The CDR3 here is CASSPPGGNQPQHF. CDR3 nucleotides: TGTGCCAGCTCACCACCGGGAGGCAATCAGCCCCAGCATTTT.

This clone was picked up one time. The CDR3 DNA sequence: TGTGCCAGCTCACCACGAGGTACCGAAGATTACACCTTC. It specifies CASSPRGTEDYTF. This chain links TRBV18 with TRBJ1-2; D is undetermined. Trimming shortened V by 1 base and J by 11 bases, and 14 bases separated the two germline ends. Germline CDR1 reads KGHSH; CDR2 reads LQKENI. This CDR3 has 13 residues.

This clone has only a few counts. The rearrangement joins TRBV10-2 to TRBJ2-6; 8 bases fit TRBD1. The V gene end was trimmed by 4 bases and the J gene end by 0 bases; junction bases not matched to a gene: 14. CDR3 length equals 20 residues. Germline V gives CDR1 WSHSY, CDR2 SAAADI. CDR3 loop: CASSGTHPGQEYSGANVLTF. The CDR3 DNA reads as TGCGCCAGCAGTGGAACCCACCCGGGACAGGAATACTCTGGGGCCAACGTCCTGACTTTC.

This clone was picked up one time. The CDR3 DNA sequence: TGTGCCAGCAGAAGGGACAGGATATCTCAAACCCAGCATTTT. This encodes CASRRDRISQTQHF. The rearrangement uses TRBV27 and TRBJ1-5; TRBD1 matches 8 bases. Germline values: CDR1 MNHEY, CDR2 SMNVEV (reference sequence). The V segment lost 6 bases and the J segment 11 bases; nucleotides outside the gene matches: 12. The CDR3 consists of 14 residues.

This chain uses TRBV2 with TRBJ2-3; weak D call: TRBD1 (6 bases). Germline V gene data show CDR1 as SNHLY and CDR2 as FYNNEI. This CDR3 has 18 residues. Trimming pared 5 bases from V and 2 bases from J, leaving 23 bases between. This CDR3 reads CASSTITAGTRFTDTQYF. Written as DNA, the CDR3 is TGTGCCAGCAGTACGATAACTGCCGGGACACGGTTCACAGATACGCAGTATTTT. Using reference TRBV2 and TRBJ2-3 for the parts outside the CDR3, the full variable domain is EPEVTQTPSHQVTQMGQEVILRCVPISNHLYFYWYRQILGQKVEFLVSFYNNEISEKSEIFDDQFSVERPDGSNFTLKIRSTKLEDSAMYFCASSTITAGTRFTDTQYFGPGTRLTVL.

V and J are TRBV5-5 and TRBJ1-2, with D perhaps TRBD1 (5 bases). The CDR3 totals 15 residues. The V end was cut by 2 bases, the J end by 2 bases, with 13 bases between. The germline CDR1 and CDR2 sequences are SGHKS and YYEKEE (reference sequence). The CDR3 sequence: CASSFWQGGNYGYTF. The CDR3 nucleotides are TGTGCCAGCAGCTTTTGGCAGGGTGGAAACTATGGCTACACCTTC. The whole variable domain, remainder taken from reference TRBV5-5 and TRBJ1-2, is DAGVTQSPTHLIKTRGQQVTLRCSPISGHKSVSWYQQVLGQGPQFIFQYYEKEERGRGNFPDRFSARQFPNYSSELNVNALLLGDSALYLCASSFWQGGNYGYTFGSGTRLTVV.

This clone was seen a few times. The chain uses TRBV7-9 and TRBJ2-3, with D possibly matching TRBD1 (5 bases). CDR3 length: 13 residues. V lost 5 bases and J 2 bases, leaving 8 bases between the germline ends. Germline V gives CDR1 SEHNR, CDR2 FQNEAQ (reference sequence). The CDR3: CASSPGSTDTQYF. The CDR3 DNA reads TGTGCCAGCAGCCCAGGGTCCACAGATACGCAGTATTTT.

The gene calls are TRBV30 and TRBJ1-2; tentatively, D is TRBD1 (5 bases). The germline gives CDR1 GTSNPN, CDR2 SVGIG (reference sequence). The CDR3 covers 13 residues. V dropped 4 bases and J dropped 5 bases, with 14 bases sitting between them. This chain's CDR3 is CAWKATDDYGYTF. Here the CDR3 DNA reads TGTGCCTGGAAAGCGACAGATGATTATGGCTACACCTTC. The full variable domain, completed using reference TRBV30 and TRBJ1-2, is SQTIHQWPATLVQPVGSPLSLECTVEGTSNPNLYWYRQAAGRGLQLLFYSVGIGQISSEVPQNLSASRPQDRQFILSSKKLLLSDSGFYLCAWKATDDYGYTFGSGTRLTVV.

This clone appeared a few times. The chain uses TRBV9 and TRBJ2-5, with 7 bases lining up with TRBD1. Germline V gene data show CDR1 as SGDLS and CDR2 as YYNGEE. The CDR3 runs 15 residues. J was trimmed by 4 bases and V by 2 bases; bases with no gene match: 8. This CDR3 is CASSVVGRGTETQYF. The CDR3, as DNA: TGTGCCAGCAGCGTCGTCGGCAGGGGGACAGAGACCCAGTACTTC.

This sequence joins TRBV7-3 and TRBJ2-1, with D unresolved. Germline V lookup: CDR1 SGHTA, CDR2 FQGTGA. Trimming stripped 5 bases from V and 9 bases from J, with 11 bases between. The CDR3 has 12 residues. The CDR3 DNA reads as TGTGCCAGCAGCCTCTCAGGTGGTGAGCAGTTCTTC. This translates into CASSLSGGEQFF.

The rearrangement links TRBV2 to TRBJ2-5; 11 nucleotides match TRBD2. Trimming removed 5 bases from V and 5 bases from J; junction bases left unmatched: 7. The V gene's germline CDR1 is SNHLY and CDR2 FYNNEI. The CDR3 runs 15 residues. The CDR3 here is CASSRLAGRGETQYF. In nucleotides, the CDR3 is TGTGCCAGCAGTAGACTAGCGGGACGTGGTGAGACCCAGTACTTC. The full variable domain, with the rest looked up from reference TRBV2 and TRBJ2-5, is EPEVTQTPSHQVTQMGQEVILRCVPISNHLYFYWYRQILGQKVEFLVSFYNNEISEKSEIFDDQFSVERPDGSNFTLKIRSTKLEDSAMYFCASSRLAGRGETQYFGPGTRLLVL.

There are a few counts of this clone. The chain combines TRBV14 with TRBJ2-3; D might be TRBD2 (6 bases). The CDR3 totals 15 residues. Trimming took 0 bases from V and 4 from J, leaving 11 bases between them. Per the germline V gene, CDR1 is SGHDN and CDR2 is FVKESK. CDR3 DNA: TGTGCCAGCAGCCAAGATCGGGGGACCGCAGATACGCAGTATTTT. Residues: CASSQDRGTADTQYF.

The chain links TRBV19 to TRBJ1-2; 8 bases are a match to TRBD1. The CDR3 loop spans 13 amino acids. The V and J ends lost 8 bases and 4 bases, in that order; junction bases with no gene match: 6. Germline lookup yields CDR1 LNHDA and CDR2 SQIVND (reference sequence). DNA of the CDR3: TGTGCCAGTTCCGACCAGGGGGCCTATGGCTACACCTTC. Translated, it gives CASSDQGAYGYTF.

This sequence joins TRBV4-3 and TRBJ2-1; tentatively, D is TRBD1 (6 bases). Trimming shortened V by 0 bases and J by 2 bases, and 11 bases separated the two germline ends. Germline assignment: CDR1 LGHNA and CDR2 YSLEER. CDR3 size: 16 residues. This chain's CDR3 is CASSQDRRGAYNEQFF. The CDR3 DNA sequence: TGCGCCAGCAGCCAAGACCGCAGGGGCGCCTACAATGAGCAGTTCTTC.

The chain joins TRBV7-7 to TRBJ1-4; a weak D match, TRBD1 (5 bases). V was clipped by 5 bases and J by 8 bases, with 24 bases between them. This CDR3 contains 17 residues. Germline V CDR1 and CDR2: SSHAT, FNYEAQ (reference sequence). CDR3 coding DNA: TGTGCCAGCAGCCGCAATCCGGTGGGGGGAGGTTTAGAAAAACTGTTTTTT. Amino acids: CASSRNPVGGGLEKLFF.

This clone was counted a few times. V is TRBV19 and J is TRBJ1-5; D may be TRBD1 (6 bases). There are 16 residues in the CDR3. Trimming shortened V by 7 bases and J by 0 bases, and 16 bases separated the two germline ends. Per the germline V gene, CDR1 is LNHDA and CDR2 is SQIVND (reference sequence). The CDR3 sequence: CASTPGHPYSNQPQHF. DNA of the CDR3: TGTGCCAGTACCCCGGGACACCCTTATAGCAATCAGCCCCAGCATTTT.

The count of this clone is one. This chain links TRBV18 with TRBJ2-1, with D uncertain. CDR1 KGHSH and CDR2 LQKENI come from the germline V gene. V dropped 5 bases and J dropped 0 bases, with 11 bases sitting between them. CDR3 length: 15 residues. CDR3 bases: TGTGCCAGCTCAACTTCGATGAGCTCCTACAATGAGCAGTTCTTC. Translation gives CASSTSMSSYNEQFF.

The sample holds a few counts of this clone. The chain joins TRBV5-4 to TRBJ2-1; TRBD2 aligns across 12 bases. The trim removed 0 bases at V and 7 bases at J, leaving 5 bases unmatched. There are 16 residues in the CDR3. The V gene's germline CDR1 is SGHNT and CDR2 YYREEE (reference sequence). This CDR3 is CASSLEGTSGGNEQFF. DNA for the CDR3: TGTGCCAGCAGCTTGGAGGGAACTAGCGGGGGGAATGAGCAGTTCTTC. The variable domain in full, completed from reference TRBV5-4 and TRBJ2-1, reads ETGVTQSPTHLIKTRGQQVTLRCSSQSGHNTVSWYQQALGQGPQFIFQYYREEENGRGNFPPRFSGLQFPNYSSELNVNALELDDSALYLCASSLEGTSGGNEQFFGPGTRLTVL.

The chain joins TRBV4-3 to TRBJ2-1, with 8 bases lining up with TRBD2. V was pared by 1 base and J by 7 bases, with 24 bases of the junction left unmatched. The CDR3 has 21 residues. The germline V gene has CDR1 LGHNA and CDR2 YSLEER. The CDR3 DNA is TGCGCCAGCAGCCAAGTCGACAGGCTGCTTATTAGCGGGGTGGGGGATAATGAGCAGTTCTTC. Protein: CASSQVDRLLISGVGDNEQFF.

This chain connects TRBV21-1 to TRBJ1-5. TRBV21-1 is assigned pseudogene status. The CDR3 is 17 residues long. CDR3 amino acids: CASSHLWGLRGNQPQHF. For the CDR3, the DNA is TGTGCCAGCAGCCACCTTTGGGGACTGAGGGGCAATCAGCCCCAGCATTTT.

The chain uses TRBV19 and TRBJ2-4, with 11 bases aligning to TRBD1. Looked up from germline, CDR1 is LNHDA and CDR2 is SQIVND (reference sequence). The trim removed 5 bases at V and 5 bases at J, leaving 5 bases unmatched. There are 15 residues in the CDR3. The CDR3 spells CASSPRTGGENIQYF. The CDR3 bases are TGTGCCAGTAGTCCACGGACAGGGGGCGAAAACATTCAGTACTTC. Drawing the rest from reference TRBV19 and TRBJ2-4, the complete variable domain is DGGITQSPKYLFRKEGQNVTLSCEQNLNHDAMYWYRQDPGQGLRLIYYSQIVNDFQKGDIAEGYSVSREKKESFPLTVTSAQKNPTAFYLCASSPRTGGENIQYFGAGTRLSVL.

The chain uses TRBV11-1 and TRBJ2-1, with 10 bases aligning to TRBD2. Germline CDR1 SGHAT, CDR2 FQDESV (reference sequence). With 5 bases clipped from V and 6 bases from J, the junction kept 10 bases outside the gene matches. The CDR3 is 16 amino acids. The CDR3 loop is CASSLSGTSESNEQFF. CDR3 nucleotide sequence: TGTGCCAGCAGCCTGAGCGGGACTAGCGAAAGCAATGAGCAGTTCTTC.

The chain joins TRBV7-2 to TRBJ2-7; D remains unclear. The V end lost 2 bases, the J end lost 6 bases, and 11 bases lay between the germline ends. The CDR3 runs 13 residues. CDR1 and CDR2 from the germline V gene are SGHTA and FQGNSA. CDR3 nucleotides: TGTGCCAGCAGCTTATCCCGGGTGGGCGAGCAGTACTTC. Translated: CASSLSRVGEQYF.